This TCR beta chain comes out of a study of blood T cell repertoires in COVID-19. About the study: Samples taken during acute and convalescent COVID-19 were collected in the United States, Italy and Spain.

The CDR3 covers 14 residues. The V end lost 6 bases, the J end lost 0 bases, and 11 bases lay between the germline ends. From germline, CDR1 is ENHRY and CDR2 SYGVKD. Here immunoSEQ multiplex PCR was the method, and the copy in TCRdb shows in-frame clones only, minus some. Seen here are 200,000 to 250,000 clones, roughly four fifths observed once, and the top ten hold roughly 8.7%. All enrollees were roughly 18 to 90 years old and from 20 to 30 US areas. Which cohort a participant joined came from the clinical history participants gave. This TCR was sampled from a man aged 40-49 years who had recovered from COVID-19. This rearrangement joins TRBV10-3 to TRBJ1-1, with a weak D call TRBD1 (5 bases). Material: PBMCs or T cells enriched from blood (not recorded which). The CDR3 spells CAIRSGGVNTEAFF. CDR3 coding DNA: TGTGCCATCAGGAGCGGGGGAGTGAACACTGAAGCTTTCTTT.